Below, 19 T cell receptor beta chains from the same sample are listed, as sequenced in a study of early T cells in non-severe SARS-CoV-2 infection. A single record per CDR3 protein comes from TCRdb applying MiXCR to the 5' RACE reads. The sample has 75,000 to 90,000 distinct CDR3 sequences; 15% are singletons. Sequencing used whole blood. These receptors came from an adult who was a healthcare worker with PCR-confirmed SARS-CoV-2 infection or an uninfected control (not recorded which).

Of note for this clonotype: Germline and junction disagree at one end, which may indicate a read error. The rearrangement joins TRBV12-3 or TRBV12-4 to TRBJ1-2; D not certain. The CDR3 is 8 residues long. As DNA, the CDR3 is TGTGCCAGCAGTTTCAAAGACTTC. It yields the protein CASSFKDF.

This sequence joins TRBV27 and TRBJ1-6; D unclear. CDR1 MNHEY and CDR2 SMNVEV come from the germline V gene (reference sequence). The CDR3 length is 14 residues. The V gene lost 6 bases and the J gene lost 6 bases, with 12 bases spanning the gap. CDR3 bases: TGTGCCAGCAGCCTCTGGACGGCTAATTCACCCCTCCACTTT. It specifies CASSLWTANSPLHF.

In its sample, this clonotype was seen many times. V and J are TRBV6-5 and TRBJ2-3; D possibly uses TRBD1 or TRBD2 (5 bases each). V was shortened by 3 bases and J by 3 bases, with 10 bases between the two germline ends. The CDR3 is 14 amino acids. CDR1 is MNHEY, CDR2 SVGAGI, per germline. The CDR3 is CASSYSRETDTQYF. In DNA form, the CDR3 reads TGTGCCAGCAGTTATTCCAGGGAGACAGATACGCAGTATTTT.

CDR3 residues: CASSEVSGANVLTF. DNA for the CDR3: TGTGCCAGCAGTGAGGTCTCTGGGGCCAACGTCCTGACTTTC. This chain connects TRBV2 to TRBJ2-6; D is undetermined. CDR3 length: 14 residues. Trimming removed 3 bases at V and 0 bases at J, with 3 bases between. Germline values: CDR1 SNHLY, CDR2 FYNNEI.

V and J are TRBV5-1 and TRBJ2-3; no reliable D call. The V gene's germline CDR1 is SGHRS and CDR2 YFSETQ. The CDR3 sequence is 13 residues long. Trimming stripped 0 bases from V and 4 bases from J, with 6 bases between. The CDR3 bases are TGCGCCAGCAGCTTGGGGGCCTCAGATACGCAGTATTTT. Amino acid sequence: CASSLGASDTQYF.

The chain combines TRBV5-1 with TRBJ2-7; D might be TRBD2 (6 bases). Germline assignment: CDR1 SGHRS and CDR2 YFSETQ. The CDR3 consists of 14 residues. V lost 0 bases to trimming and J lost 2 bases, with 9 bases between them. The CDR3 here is CASSLDGGTYEQYF. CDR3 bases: TGCGCCAGCAGCTTGGATGGGGGGACCTACGAGCAGTACTTC.

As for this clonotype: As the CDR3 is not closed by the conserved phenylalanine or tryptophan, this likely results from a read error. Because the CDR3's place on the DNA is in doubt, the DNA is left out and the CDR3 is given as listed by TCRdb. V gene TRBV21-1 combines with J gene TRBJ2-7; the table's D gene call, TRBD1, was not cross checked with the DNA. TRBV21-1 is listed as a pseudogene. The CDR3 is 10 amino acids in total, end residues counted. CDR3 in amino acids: CASSPTNPPL.

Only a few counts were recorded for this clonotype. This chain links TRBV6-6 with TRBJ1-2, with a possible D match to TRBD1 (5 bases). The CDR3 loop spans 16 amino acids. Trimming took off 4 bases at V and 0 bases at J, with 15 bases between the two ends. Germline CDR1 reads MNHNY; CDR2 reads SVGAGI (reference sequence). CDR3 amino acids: CASSSRPTDSNYGYTF. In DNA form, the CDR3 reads TGTGCCAGCAGTTCCCGCCCGACAGACTCTAACTATGGCTACACCTTC.

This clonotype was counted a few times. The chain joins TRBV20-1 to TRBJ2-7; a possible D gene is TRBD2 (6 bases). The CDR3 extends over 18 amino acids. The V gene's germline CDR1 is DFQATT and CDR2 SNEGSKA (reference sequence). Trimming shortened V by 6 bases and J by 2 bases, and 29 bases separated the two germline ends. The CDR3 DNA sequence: TGCAGTGCCTTAAAACCGGGACTCCGCGAAACTTTAACCTACGAGCAGTACTTC. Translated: CSALKPGLRETLTYEQYF.

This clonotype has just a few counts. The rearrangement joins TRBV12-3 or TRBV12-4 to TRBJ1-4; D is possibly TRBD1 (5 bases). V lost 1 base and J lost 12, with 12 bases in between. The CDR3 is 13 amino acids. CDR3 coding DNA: TGTGCCAGCAGTTTAGTGGACGGAGGGGAACTGTTTTTT. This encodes CASSLVDGGELFF.

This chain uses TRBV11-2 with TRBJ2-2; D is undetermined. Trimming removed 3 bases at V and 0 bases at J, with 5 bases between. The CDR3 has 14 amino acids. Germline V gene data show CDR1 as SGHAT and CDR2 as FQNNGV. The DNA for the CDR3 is TGTGCCAGCAGCTTGACGCCGAACACCGGGGAGCTGTTTTTT. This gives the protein CASSLTPNTGELFF.

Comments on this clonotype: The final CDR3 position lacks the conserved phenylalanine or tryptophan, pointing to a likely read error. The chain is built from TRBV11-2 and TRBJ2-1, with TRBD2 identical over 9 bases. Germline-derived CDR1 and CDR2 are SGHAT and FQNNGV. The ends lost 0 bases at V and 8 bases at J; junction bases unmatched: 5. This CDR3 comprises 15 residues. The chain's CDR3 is CASSLEISGRYEQFS. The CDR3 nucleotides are TGTGCCAGCAGCTTAGAAATTAGCGGGAGATATGAGCAGTTCTCC.

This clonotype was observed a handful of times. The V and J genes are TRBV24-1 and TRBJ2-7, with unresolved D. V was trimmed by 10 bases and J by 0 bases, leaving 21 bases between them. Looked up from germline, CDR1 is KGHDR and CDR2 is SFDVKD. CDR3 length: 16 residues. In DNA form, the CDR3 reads TGTGCCACTGTCCCGGGCCCCGGCCCCGTCTCCTACGAGCAGTACTTC. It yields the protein CATVPGPGPVSYEQYF.

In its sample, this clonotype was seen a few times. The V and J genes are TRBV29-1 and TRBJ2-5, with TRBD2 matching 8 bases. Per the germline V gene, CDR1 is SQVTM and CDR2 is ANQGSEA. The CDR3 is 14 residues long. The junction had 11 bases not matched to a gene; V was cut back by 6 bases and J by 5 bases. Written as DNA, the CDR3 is TGCAGCGTATATACTAGCGGAAAACGCGAGACCCAGTACTTC. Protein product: CSVYTSGKRETQYF. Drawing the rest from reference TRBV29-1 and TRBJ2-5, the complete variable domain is SAVISQKPSRDICQRGTSLTIQCQVDSQVTMMFWYRQQPGQSLTLIATANQGSEATYESGFVIDKFPISRPNLTFSTLTVSNMSPEDSSIYLCSVYTSGKRETQYFGPGTRLLVL.

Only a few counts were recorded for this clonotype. This CDR3 is CAISGDGRGNEQFF. In nucleotides, the CDR3 is TGTGCCATCAGTGGCGACGGGAGGGGGAATGAGCAGTTCTTC. The chain recombines TRBV10-3 with TRBJ2-1; 8 positions match TRBD2. The V and J ends lost 4 bases and 7 bases, in that order; junction bases with no gene match: 6. This CDR3 spans 14 amino acids. Germline CDR1 is ENHRY and CDR2 is SYGVKD.

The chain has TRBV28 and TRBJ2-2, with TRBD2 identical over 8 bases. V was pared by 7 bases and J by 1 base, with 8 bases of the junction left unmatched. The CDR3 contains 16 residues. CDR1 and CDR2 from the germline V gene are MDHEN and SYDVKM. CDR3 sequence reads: CASTTTLAGNTGELFF. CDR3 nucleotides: TGTGCCAGCACAACTACCCTAGCGGGGAACACCGGGGAGCTGTTTTTT.

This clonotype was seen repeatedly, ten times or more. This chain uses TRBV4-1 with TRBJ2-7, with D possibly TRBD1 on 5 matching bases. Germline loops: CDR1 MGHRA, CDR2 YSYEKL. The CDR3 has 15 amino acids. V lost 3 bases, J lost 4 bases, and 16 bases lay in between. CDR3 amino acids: CASSQATVGDYEQYF. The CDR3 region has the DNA TGCGCCAGCAGCCAGGCGACAGTAGGAGATTACGAGCAGTACTTC.

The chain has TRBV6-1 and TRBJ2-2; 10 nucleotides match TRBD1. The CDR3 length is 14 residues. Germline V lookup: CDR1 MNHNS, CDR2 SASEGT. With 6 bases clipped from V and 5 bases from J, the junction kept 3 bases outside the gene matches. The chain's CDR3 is CASRWDRGTGELFF. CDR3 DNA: TGTGCCAGCAGATGGGACAGGGGTACCGGGGAGCTGTTTTTT.

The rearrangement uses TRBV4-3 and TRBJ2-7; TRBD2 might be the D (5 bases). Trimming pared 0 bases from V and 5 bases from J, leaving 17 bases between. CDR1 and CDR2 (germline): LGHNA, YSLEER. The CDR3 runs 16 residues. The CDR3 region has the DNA TGCGCCAGCAGCCAAGATGCGATAGCGCGGGTCGACGAGCAGTACTTC. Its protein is CASSQDAIARVDEQYF.